The rows below give T cell receptor beta chains drawn from one sample of a study of CD8 T cells in Susac syndrome. TCRdb re-analysed the immunoSEQ multiplex PCR reads in MiXCR, keeping a single row per CDR3 protein. This table holds about 120,000 distinct CDR3 sequences, roughly 92% found once. Sequenced sample: CD4+ T cells from PBMCs. The receptors stem from a human donor in good health. CDR3s include the opening cysteine and the closing phenylalanine or tryptophan. D genes are given only for firm matches. Some rows have no size entry. The others give once, few or many, or a class for an expanded clone.

v_call	clone_size	j_call	d_call	cdr3_length	cdr3_nt	cdr3_aa
TRBV11-3	-	TRBJ2-3	TRBD2	17	TGTGCCAGCAGCTACGCCGGGACTAGCGGTAGCACAGATACGCAGTATTTT	CASSYAGTSGSTDTQYF
TRBV6-2/TRBV6-3	-	TRBJ1-1	-	14	TGTGCCAGCAGTTACATTGCCGGGAACCCTGAAGCTTTCTTT	CASSYIAGNPEAFF
TRBV3-1	-	TRBJ2-7	TRBD2	18	TGTGCCAGCTCTAGAAGCGTGGGACTAGCGGGACTCCCCTACGAGCAGTACTTC	CASSRSVGLAGLPYEQYF
TRBV18	-	TRBJ2-7	-	15	TGTGCCAGCTCACCATCGCAGGGCGCTTACTACGAGCAGTACTTC	CASSPSQGAYYEQYF
TRBV7-2	-	TRBJ1-1	-	14	TGTGCCAGCAGCTTAGGACAGGTGAACACTGAAGCTTTCTTT	CASSLGQVNTEAFF
TRBV3-1	once	TRBJ1-2	TRBD1	16	TGTGCCAGCAGCCCTCACAGCGGGACAGGGGGAGAAGGCTACACCTTC	CASSPHSGTGGEGYTF
TRBV18	-	TRBJ2-3	-	14	TGTGCCAGCTCACCGACGGGAGCGGGAGATACGCAGTATTTT	CASSPTGAGDTQYF
TRBV5-1	-	TRBJ1-1	TRBD1	14	TGCGCCAGCAGCTTGAGACAGGGAAACACTGAAGCTTTCTTT	CASSLRQGNTEAFF
TRBV27	-	TRBJ2-1	TRBD2	18	TGTGCCAGCAGTTTATCGAAAGCCGCGGGAGTCGGCTACAATGAGCAGTTCTTC	CASSLSKAAGVGYNEQFF
TRBV20-1	-	TRBJ1-1	-	12	TGCAGTGCCGGGGCCCTGAACACTGAAGCTTTCTTT	CSAGALNTEAFF
TRBV6-1	once	TRBJ2-7	-	14	TGTGCCAGCAGTGAAGAAAGCTTACGGTTCGAGCAGTACTTC	CASSEESLRFEQYF
TRBV15	-	TRBJ1-1	-	16	TGTGCCACCAGCAGAGATCGCGGCAGGGGGAACACTGAAGCTTTCTTT	CATSRDRGRGNTEAFF
TRBV7-3	-	TRBJ2-2	TRBD1	13	TGTGCCAGCAGCTCGCAGGGGGTCGGGGAGCTGTTTTTT	CASSSQGVGELFF
TRBV19	-	TRBJ1-2	-	14	TGTGCCAGTAGTATAGAAAGGCAGATCTATGGCTACACCTTC	CASSIERQIYGYTF
TRBV6-5	-	TRBJ1-1	-	15	TGTGCCAGCAGTTACTTCAACAGGATGAACACTGAAGCTTTCTTT	CASSYFNRMNTEAFF
TRBV7-9	-	TRBJ2-1	TRBD1	16	TGTGCCAGCAGCCATGGGACAGGGGGCTCCTACAATGAGCAGTTCTTC	CASSHGTGGSYNEQFF
TRBV7-9	-	TRBJ1-1	TRBD1	15	TGTGCCAGCAGCCGTCCCGGGACAGGGGACACTGAAGCTTTCTTT	CASSRPGTGDTEAFF
TRBV6-2/TRBV6-3	-	TRBJ1-1	-	13	TGTGCCAGCGGTCCCACTCGGGGGACTGAAGCTTTCTTT	CASGPTRGTEAFF
TRBV28	-	TRBJ2-7	-	11	TGTGCCAGCAGTTTAGAAGACGAGCAGTACTTC	CASSLEDEQYF
TRBV29-1	-	TRBJ1-1	TRBD1	13	TGCAGCGTAGCAACAGGGGTGAGCACTGAAGCTTTCTTT	CSVATGVSTEAFF
TRBV25-1	-	TRBJ2-4	TRBD2	19	TGTGCCAGCAGACTAGCCGGGACTAGCGTGACGATAGCCAAAAACATTCAGTACTTC	CASRLAGTSVTIAKNIQYF
TRBV20-1	-	TRBJ2-5	-	14	TGCAGTGCTAGTCCTCAGGCCGTAGGCCGAACCCAGTACTTC	CSASPQAVGRTQYF
TRBV6-1	once	TRBJ2-1	TRBD2	17	TGTGCCAGCAGCAAGATCCCGGGACTAGCGGGAGTCAATGAGCAGTTCTTC	CASSKIPGLAGVNEQFF
TRBV3-1	-	TRBJ2-6	TRBD1	18	TGTGCCAGCAGCCCCGGGACAGGGGTGGCTACTGGGGCCAACGTCCTGACTTTC	CASSPGTGVATGANVLTF
TRBV20-1	-	TRBJ1-6	TRBD1	16	TGCAGTGCTCCCCAGGGGGCATTGAGAAATAATTCACCCCTCCACTTT	CSAPQGALRNNSPLHF
TRBV2	-	TRBJ2-2	TRBD1	15	TGTGCCAGCAGGCCGACCGGGACAGGGGCCGGGGAGCTGTTTTTT	CASRPTGTGAGELFF
TRBV6-6	-	TRBJ2-3	-	14	TGTGCCAGCAGTTACTCCCTTGGGGCAGATACGCAGTATTTT	CASSYSLGADTQYF
TRBV9	-	TRBJ2-2	-	12	TGTGCCAGCAGCGTAGAAGGCGGGGAGCTGTTTTTT	CASSVEGGELFF
TRBV14	-	TRBJ2-3	-	16	TGTGCCAGCAGCCAAGATATAGGGGAGAGCACAGATACGCAGTATTTT	CASSQDIGESTDTQYF
TRBV6-2/TRBV6-3	-	TRBJ1-6	-	17	TGTGCCAGCAGTTACTCTCGCTACAGGGAACCGAATTCACCCCTCCACTTT	CASSYSRYREPNSPLHF
TRBV14	-	TRBJ2-7	-	11	TGTGCCAGCAGCCAACTCTACGAGCAGTACTTC	CASSQLYEQYF
TRBV29-1	-	TRBJ1-3	-	14	TGCAGCGTCTCAGGACAGAACTCTGGAAACACCATATATTTT	CSVSGQNSGNTIYF
TRBV13	-	TRBJ2-3	-	11	TGTGCCAGCAGATATTTTCCTGCTTGGTATTTT	CASRYFPAWYF
TRBV7-2	-	TRBJ2-7	-	14	TGTGCCAGCAGCGAGGGGGACGGCCCCTACGAGCAGTACTTC	CASSEGDGPYEQYF
TRBV5-4	-	TRBJ2-1	TRBD2	18	TGTGCCAGCAGCCCGGGTCCCTCTAGCGGGAGTTTGGGCAATGAGCAGTTCTTC	CASSPGPSSGSLGNEQFF
TRBV11-1	-	TRBJ2-7	TRBD2	14	TGTGCCAGCAGCTCCGTGGGACTAGCGAGCGAGCAGTACTTC	CASSSVGLASEQYF
TRBV24-1	-	TRBJ2-1	-	11	TGTGCCACCAGTTCTTTCAATGAGCAGTTCTTC	CATSSFNEQFF
TRBV30	-	TRBJ2-2	TRBD1	15	TGTGCCTTAGAACCGGGACAGGGGATCACCGGGGAGCTGTTTTTT	CALEPGQGITGELFF
TRBV5-6	once	TRBJ1-1	-	14	TGTGCCAGCAGCTTGGGGGGTATTCGCACTGAAGCTTTCTTT	CASSLGGIRTEAFF
TRBV5-1	-	TRBJ2-1	TRBD1	15	TGCGCCAGCAGCTTGGGACAGGGTAGTAGCAGTGAGCAGTTCTTC	CASSLGQGSSSEQFF
TRBV9	-	TRBJ2-5	TRBD2	16	TGTGCCAGCAGCGTAGGGCTAGCGGGAGGGAGGGAGACCCAGTACTTC	CASSVGLAGGRETQYF
TRBV24-1	-	TRBJ2-5	-	14	TGTGCCACCAGTATGGGACTGACTCAAGAGACCCAGTACTTC	CATSMGLTQETQYF
TRBV28	-	TRBJ2-1	-	14	TGTGCCAGCAGTTCTGGGGTTTTTTACAATGAGCAGTTCTTC	CASSSGVFYNEQFF
TRBV30	-	TRBJ2-1	-	17	TGTGCCTGGACACTCCAAGGGGGTTTTAGCTCCTACAATGAGCAGTTCTTC	CAWTLQGGFSSYNEQFF
TRBV7-9	once	TRBJ1-2	TRBD1	13	TGTGCCAGCAGCGCGACAGGGAATGTTGGCTACACCTTC	CASSATGNVGYTF
TRBV3-1	-	TRBJ2-5	TRBD2	17	TGTGCCAGCAGCCAAGTCGGGGCACTAGCGGGAGAAGAGACCCAGTACTTC	CASSQVGALAGEETQYF
TRBV25-1	once	TRBJ1-1	TRBD1	15	TGTGCCAGCAACAAACCGGGACAGCTTAACACTGAAGCTTTCTTT	CASNKPGQLNTEAFF